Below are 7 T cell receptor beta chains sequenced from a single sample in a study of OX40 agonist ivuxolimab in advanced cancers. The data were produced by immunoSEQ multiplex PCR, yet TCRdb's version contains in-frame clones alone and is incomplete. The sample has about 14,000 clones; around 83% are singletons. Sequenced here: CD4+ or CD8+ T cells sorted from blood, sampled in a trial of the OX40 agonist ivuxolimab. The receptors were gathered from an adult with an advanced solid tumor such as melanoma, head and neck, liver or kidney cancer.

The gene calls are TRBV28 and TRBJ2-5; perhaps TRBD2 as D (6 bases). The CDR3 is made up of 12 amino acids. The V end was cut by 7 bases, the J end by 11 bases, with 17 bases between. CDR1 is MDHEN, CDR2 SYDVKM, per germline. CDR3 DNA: TGTGCCAGCACCCCGCCACGGGGGAAGCAGTACTTC. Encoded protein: CASTPPRGKQYF.

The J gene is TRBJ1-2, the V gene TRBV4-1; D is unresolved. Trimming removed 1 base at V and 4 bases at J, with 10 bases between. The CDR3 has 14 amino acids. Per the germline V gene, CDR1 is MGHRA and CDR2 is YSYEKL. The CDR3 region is CASSQASLGYGYTF. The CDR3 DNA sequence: TGCGCCAGCAGCCAAGCCAGCCTGGGCTATGGCTACACCTTC.

The CDR3 DNA reads as TGCGCCAGCAGCTTGGTAGGGATGGGACAGGGTGGCACAGATACGCAGTATTTT. Its translation is CASSLVGMGQGGTDTQYF. The chain couples TRBV5-1 to TRBJ2-3, with 9 bases that match TRBD1. The CDR3 spans 18 residues. V trimming: 0 bases; J trimming: 1 base; junction bases outside the gene matches: 9. Germline values: CDR1 SGHRS, CDR2 YFSETQ.

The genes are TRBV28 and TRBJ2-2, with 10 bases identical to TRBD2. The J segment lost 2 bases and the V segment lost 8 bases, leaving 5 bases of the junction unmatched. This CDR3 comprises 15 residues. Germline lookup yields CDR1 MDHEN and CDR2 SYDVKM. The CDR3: CASSLAGSNTGELFF. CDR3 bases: TGTGCCAGCTCACTAGCGGGGTCCAACACCGGGGAGCTGTTTTTT.

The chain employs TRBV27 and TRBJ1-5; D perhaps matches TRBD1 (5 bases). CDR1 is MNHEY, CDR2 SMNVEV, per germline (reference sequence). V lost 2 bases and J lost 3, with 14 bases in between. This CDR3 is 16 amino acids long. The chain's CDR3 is CASSLRDDPVNQPQHF. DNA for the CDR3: TGTGCCAGCAGTTTAAGGGACGATCCTGTCAATCAGCCCCAGCATTTT.

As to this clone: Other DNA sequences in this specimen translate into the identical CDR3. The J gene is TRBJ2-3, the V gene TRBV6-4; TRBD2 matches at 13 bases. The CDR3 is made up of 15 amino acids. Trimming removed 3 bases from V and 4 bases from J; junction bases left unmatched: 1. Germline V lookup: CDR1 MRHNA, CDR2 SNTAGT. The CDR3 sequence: CASSETSGGADTQYF. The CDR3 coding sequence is TGTGCCAGCAGTGAAACTAGCGGGGGGGCAGATACGCAGTATTTT.

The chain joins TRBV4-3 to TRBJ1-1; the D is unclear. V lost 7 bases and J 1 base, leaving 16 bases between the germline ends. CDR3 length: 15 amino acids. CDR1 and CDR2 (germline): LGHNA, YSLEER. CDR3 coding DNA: TGCGCCAGCACCGGGCAGCGAGGCGGGAACACTGAAGCTTTCTTT. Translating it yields CASTGQRGGNTEAFF.